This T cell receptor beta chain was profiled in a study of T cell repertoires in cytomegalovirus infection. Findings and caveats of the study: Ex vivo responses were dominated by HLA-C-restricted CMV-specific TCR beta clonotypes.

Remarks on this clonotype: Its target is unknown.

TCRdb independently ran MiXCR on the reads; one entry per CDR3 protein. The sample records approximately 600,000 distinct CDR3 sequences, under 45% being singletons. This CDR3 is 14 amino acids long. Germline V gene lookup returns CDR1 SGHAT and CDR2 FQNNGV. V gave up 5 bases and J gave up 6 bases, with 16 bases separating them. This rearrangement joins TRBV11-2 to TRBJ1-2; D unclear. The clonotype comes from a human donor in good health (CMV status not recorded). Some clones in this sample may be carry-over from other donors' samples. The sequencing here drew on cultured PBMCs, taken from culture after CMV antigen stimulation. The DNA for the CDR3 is TGTGCCAGCAGCCTATTCGAGGGAAGTAATGGCTACACCTTC. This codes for CASSLFEGSNGYTF.